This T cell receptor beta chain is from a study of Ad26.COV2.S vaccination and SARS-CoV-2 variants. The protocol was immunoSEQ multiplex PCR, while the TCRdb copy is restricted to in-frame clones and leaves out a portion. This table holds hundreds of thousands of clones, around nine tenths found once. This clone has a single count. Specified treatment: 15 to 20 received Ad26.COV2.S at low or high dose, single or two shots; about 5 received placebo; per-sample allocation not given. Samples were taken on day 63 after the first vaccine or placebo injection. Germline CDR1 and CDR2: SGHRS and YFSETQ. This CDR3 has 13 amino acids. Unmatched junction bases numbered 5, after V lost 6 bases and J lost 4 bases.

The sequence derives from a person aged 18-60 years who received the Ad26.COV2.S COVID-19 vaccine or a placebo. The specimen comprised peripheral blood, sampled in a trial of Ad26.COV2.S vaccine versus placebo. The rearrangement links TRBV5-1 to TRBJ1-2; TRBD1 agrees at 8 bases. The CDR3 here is CASKITGGYGYTF. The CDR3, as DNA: TGCGCCAGCAAGATAACAGGGGGCTATGGCTACACCTTC.